This T cell receptor (beta chain) was identified in a study of spatial heterogeneity in lung cancer. Sample time point: sample taken at primary tumor resection. Note on this clonotype: Its antigen is unidentified. This sequence may be a read error, since a much larger clone differs from it by one base.

A single record per CDR3 protein comes from TCRdb applying MiXCR to the 5' RACE reads. The sample holds some 2,000 distinct CDR3 sequences, 8.9% seen once. Looked up from germline, CDR1 is LNHDA and CDR2 is SQIVND (reference sequence). V lost 6 bases to trimming and J lost 7 bases, with 10 bases between them. CDR3 size: 12 residues. Whole-study results and caveats: Tracking of tumor mutation counts was seen in expanded intratumoral alpha and beta TCR counts.

The sequence was collected from a female donor with early-stage non-small cell lung cancer. Sequences were derived from lung tumor tissue, sampled at surgery. The chain combines TRBV19 with TRBJ1-5; D remains ambiguous. The CDR3 protein is CASSGGRQPQHF. The CDR3 coding sequence is TGTGCCAGTAGCGGCGGCCGGCAGCCCCAGCATTTT.